The present TCR beta chain was sequenced within a study of T cell responses to AZD1222 COVID-19 vaccine. Study findings and constraints: Researchers report vaccine-associated CD4 TCRs spanning spike, with dominance at 160-218 and 743-854. Baseline seropositivity occurred in only six or seven AZD1222 recipients. Vaccination with two AZD1222 doses was followed by a rise in Spike-specific TCR breadth and depth.

There are 12 residues in the CDR3. Losses at the gene ends were 5 bases for V and 9 bases for J; bases not matched to a gene: 3. Germline CDR1 SEHNR, CDR2 FQNEAQ (reference sequence). Pooled in the analysis were second doses at about 4 or about 12 weeks. Produced via immunoSEQ multiplex PCR; TCRdb's table is partial and in-frame only. The data hold 65,000 to 95,000 clones, with 80% to 90% observed a single time. With regard to this clone: What it binds is unknown.

This clonotype originated in an adult who received the AZD1222 COVID-19 vaccine. The rearrangement links TRBV7-9 to TRBJ2-1; 8 bases agree with TRBD1. The sequencing used peripheral blood, collected 28 days after the second AZD1222 dose. The CDR3: CASSHTGGEQFF. CDR3 nucleotide sequence: TGTGCCAGCAGCCATACAGGGGGTGAGCAGTTCTTC.